This TCR beta chain was recovered during a study of blood T cell repertoires in COVID-19. Study details: Material from acute and convalescent COVID-19 was sourced from the United States, Italy and Spain. Sources were T cells, B-cell-depleted T cells, or PBMCs; the material itself was cDNA or gDNA.

The CDR3 sequence is 15 residues long. CDR1 and CDR2 (germline): MGHRA, YSYEKL. V was cut by 1 base and J by 5 bases, with 13 bases left in between. How the authors handled the data: Amplification of reference gene primers provided the estimated nucleated cell counts. TCRdb's copy holds only in-frame clones and misses some; the assay was immunoSEQ multiplex PCR. V, J and clone size are taken as reported in that table, and D and trimming were inferred from the DNA itself. The sample has roughly 8,600 clones, around 84% seen once. The source of this sequence is a human donor with active COVID-19. The donor label of this sample is uncertain. This chain connects TRBV4-1 to TRBJ2-3, with D possibly TRBD2 on 6 matching bases. The material sequenced was peripheral blood. CDR3 in amino acids: CASSQVLALGDTQYF. Here the CDR3 DNA reads TGCGCCAGCAGCCAAGTTCTAGCGTTGGGAGATACGCAGTATTTT.